The rows below give T cell receptor beta chains drawn from one sample of a study of blood T cell repertoires in COVID-19. Sequenced by immunoSEQ multiplex PCR; TCRdb stores in-frame clones only, minus some. The sample consists of approximately 300,000 clones, around 89% of them appearing once. Specimen: peripheral blood. These receptors all come from a man in his forties with acute or convalescent COVID-19. Each CDR3 is given with its conserved first and last residue. The D gene is left open where the match is weak. Clone size is stated in some rows and not others, as once, few, many or a class when expanded.

d_gene: TRBD1; j_gene: TRBJ2-5; abundance: NA; v_gene: TRBV24-1; len: 15; CDR3aa: CATSDPGTGRETQYF; CDR3nt: TGTGCCACCAGTGATCCCGGGACAGGGAGAGAGACCCAGTACTTC
d_gene: TRBD1; j_gene: TRBJ1-2; abundance: NA; v_gene: TRBV2; len: 16; CDR3aa: CASSPYSWTGDYGYTF; CDR3nt: TGTGCCAGCAGTCCTTACTCCTGGACAGGAGACTATGGCTACACCTTC
d_gene: NA; j_gene: TRBJ2-7; abundance: once; v_gene: TRBV5-1; len: 12; CDR3aa: CASSLQGYEQYF; CDR3nt: TGCGCCAGCAGCTTACAGGGATACGAGCAGTACTTC
d_gene: TRBD1; j_gene: TRBJ1-1; abundance: NA; v_gene: TRBV2; len: 14; CDR3aa: CASSGRQGGTEAFF; CDR3nt: TGTGCCAGCAGTGGTCGACAGGGAGGAACTGAAGCTTTCTTT
d_gene: NA; j_gene: TRBJ2-3; abundance: NA; v_gene: TRBV30; len: 13; CDR3aa: CAWTPQASRPQYF; CDR3nt: TGTGCCTGGACCCCCCAGGCCAGTCGTCCGCAGTATTTT
d_gene: NA; j_gene: TRBJ1-3; abundance: NA; v_gene: TRBV19; len: 15; CDR3aa: CASRGSLLSGNTIYF; CDR3nt: TGTGCCAGTAGGGGCAGTCTCCTCTCTGGAAACACCATATATTTT
d_gene: TRBD2; j_gene: TRBJ2-3; abundance: NA; v_gene: TRBV7-9; len: 14; CDR3aa: CASSFGSGADTQYF; CDR3nt: TGTGCCAGCAGCTTCGGTAGCGGGGCAGATACGCAGTATTTT
d_gene: NA; j_gene: TRBJ1-5; abundance: NA; v_gene: TRBV6-5; len: 14; CDR3aa: CASSYSRGGQPQHF; CDR3nt: TGTGCCAGCAGTTACTCTAGGGGTGGGCAGCCCCAGCATTTT
d_gene: NA; j_gene: TRBJ1-1; abundance: once; v_gene: TRBV6-6; len: 15; CDR3aa: CASSYGGGMNTEAFF; CDR3nt: TGTGCCAGCAGTTATGGGGGAGGCATGAACACTGAAGCTTTCTTT
d_gene: TRBD1; j_gene: TRBJ2-6; abundance: NA; v_gene: TRBV19; len: 16; CDR3aa: CASSSLQGAGANVLTF; CDR3nt: TGTGCCAGTAGTTCTCTACAGGGGGCTGGGGCCAACGTCCTGACTTTC
d_gene: NA; j_gene: TRBJ1-1; abundance: NA; v_gene: TRBV7-2; len: 13; CDR3aa: CASSFRRNTEAFF; CDR3nt: TGTGCCAGCAGCTTCAGGCGAAACACTGAAGCTTTCTTT
d_gene: TRBD1; j_gene: TRBJ2-1; abundance: NA; v_gene: TRBV12-5; len: 13; CDR3aa: CASAPTGSDEQFF; CDR3nt: TGTGCTAGTGCCCCGACAGGGTCCGATGAGCAGTTCTTC
d_gene: NA; j_gene: TRBJ1-2; abundance: once; v_gene: TRBV10-3; len: 12; CDR3aa: CAISESFGGYTF; CDR3nt: TGTGCCATCAGTGAGTCTTTCGGTGGCTACACCTTC
d_gene: TRBD1; j_gene: TRBJ1-1; abundance: NA; v_gene: TRBV10-3; len: 14; CDR3aa: CAIRDRTYDTEAFF; CDR3nt: TGTGCCATCAGGGACAGGACCTACGACACTGAAGCTTTCTTT
d_gene: NA; j_gene: TRBJ2-1; abundance: once; v_gene: TRBV5-4; len: 14; CDR3aa: CASSLRGAYNEQFF; CDR3nt: TGTGCCAGCAGCTTGCGCGGGGCCTACAATGAGCAGTTCTTC
d_gene: NA; j_gene: TRBJ2-2; abundance: NA; v_gene: TRBV5-1; len: 15; CDR3aa: CASSWGGVGTGELFF; CDR3nt: TGCGCCAGCAGCTGGGGCGGGGTCGGAACCGGGGAGCTGTTTTTT
d_gene: NA; j_gene: TRBJ2-1; abundance: NA; v_gene: TRBV10-2; len: 14; CDR3aa: CASKGVGSYNEQFF; CDR3nt: TGCGCCAGCAAGGGAGTGGGTTCCTACAATGAGCAGTTCTTC
d_gene: NA; j_gene: TRBJ1-6; abundance: NA; v_gene: TRBV11-2; len: 15; CDR3aa: CASSLGGRGNSPLHF; CDR3nt: TGTGCCAGCAGCTTAGGCGGACGGGGGAATTCACCCCTCCACTTT
d_gene: TRBD1; j_gene: TRBJ1-1; abundance: NA; v_gene: TRBV5-1; len: 16; CDR3aa: CASSQFTGGGHTEAFF; CDR3nt: TGCGCCAGCAGTCAGTTCACAGGGGGCGGTCACACTGAAGCTTTCTTT
d_gene: TRBD1; j_gene: TRBJ1-1; abundance: NA; v_gene: TRBV29-1; len: 14; CDR3aa: CSVVTGLINTEAFF; CDR3nt: TGCAGCGTTGTGACAGGGTTGATAAACACTGAAGCTTTCTTT
d_gene: TRBD1; j_gene: TRBJ1-1; abundance: NA; v_gene: TRBV10-3; len: 14; CDR3aa: CAIRNRGVGTEAFF; CDR3nt: TGTGCCATCAGAAACAGGGGGGTTGGGACTGAAGCTTTCTTT
d_gene: TRBD2; j_gene: TRBJ2-3; abundance: NA; v_gene: TRBV3-1/TRBV3-2; len: 18; CDR3aa: CASSQDMMVAGATDTQYF; CDR3nt: TGTGCCAGCAGCCAAGATATGATGGTAGCGGGGGCAACAGATACGCAGTATTTT
d_gene: NA; j_gene: TRBJ2-7; abundance: NA; v_gene: TRBV7-9; len: 15; CDR3aa: CASSSHGATGYEQYF; CDR3nt: TGTGCCAGCAGCTCCCATGGGGCAACCGGCTACGAGCAGTACTTC
d_gene: NA; j_gene: TRBJ2-2; abundance: NA; v_gene: TRBV11-2; len: 14; CDR3aa: CASSLPQNTGELFF; CDR3nt: TGTGCCAGCAGCTTACCACAGAACACCGGGGAGCTGTTTTTT
d_gene: NA; j_gene: TRBJ2-3; abundance: NA; v_gene: TRBV5-4; len: 18; CDR3aa: CASSLGLLRYTSTDTQYF; CDR3nt: TGTGCCAGCAGCTTAGGTCTCTTGCGGTACACTAGCACAGATACGCAGTATTTT
d_gene: NA; j_gene: TRBJ2-4; abundance: NA; v_gene: TRBV12-3/TRBV12-4; len: 13; CDR3aa: CASSLTQENIQYF; CDR3nt: TGTGCCAGCAGTTTAACCCAGGAAAACATTCAGTACTTC
d_gene: TRBD2; j_gene: TRBJ2-7; abundance: NA; v_gene: TRBV7-2; len: 15; CDR3aa: CASSLAAGALYEQYF; CDR3nt: TGTGCCAGCAGCTTAGCAGCGGGGGCCCTCTACGAGCAGTACTTC
d_gene: NA; j_gene: TRBJ1-3; abundance: NA; v_gene: TRBV5-1; len: 15; CDR3aa: CASSLGLLSGNTIYF; CDR3nt: TGCGCCAGCAGCTTGGGACTCCTCTCTGGAAACACCATATATTTT
d_gene: NA; j_gene: TRBJ2-7; abundance: NA; v_gene: TRBV11-2; len: 12; CDR3aa: CASSLGPSRQYF; CDR3nt: TGTGCCAGCAGCTTGGGCCCCTCTCGGCAGTACTTC
d_gene: NA; j_gene: TRBJ1-3; abundance: few; v_gene: TRBV11-2; len: 15; CDR3aa: CASSLRGGSGNTIYF; CDR3nt: TGTGCCAGCAGCTTAAGGGGAGGGTCTGGAAACACCATATATTTT
d_gene: TRBD1; j_gene: TRBJ1-1; abundance: once; v_gene: TRBV30; len: 13; CDR3aa: CAWSVWGQSEAFF; CDR3nt: TGTGCCTGGAGTGTTTGGGGACAGAGTGAAGCTTTCTTT
d_gene: TRBD2; j_gene: TRBJ2-1; abundance: NA; v_gene: TRBV5-1; len: 16; CDR3aa: CASSIPGGGTYNEQFF; CDR3nt: TGCGCCAGCAGCATCCCTGGCGGGGGGACGTACAATGAGCAGTTCTTC
d_gene: NA; j_gene: TRBJ2-3; abundance: NA; v_gene: TRBV11-2; len: 16; CDR3aa: CASSLLRGGETDTQYF; CDR3nt: TGTGCCAGCAGCCTCCTAAGGGGGGGCGAGACAGATACGCAGTATTTT
d_gene: NA; j_gene: TRBJ1-2; abundance: NA; v_gene: TRBV7-3; len: 12; CDR3aa: CASSVSTATYTF; CDR3nt: TGTGCCAGCAGCGTGAGTACAGCCACTTACACCTTC
d_gene: NA; j_gene: TRBJ2-6; abundance: NA; v_gene: TRBV12-3/TRBV12-4; len: 13; CDR3aa: CASSPSGANVLTF; CDR3nt: TGTGCCAGCAGCCCTTCTGGGGCCAACGTCCTGACTTTC
d_gene: TRBD1; j_gene: TRBJ1-6; abundance: NA; v_gene: TRBV3-1/TRBV3-2; len: 16; CDR3aa: CASSFTPGQHHPPLHF; CDR3nt: TGTGCCAGCAGCTTTACGCCGGGACAGCACCATCCACCCCTCCACTTT
d_gene: NA; j_gene: TRBJ2-1; abundance: NA; v_gene: TRBV6-5; len: 15; CDR3aa: CASSSTLVGYNEQFF; CDR3nt: TGTGCCAGCAGTTCCACCCTAGTCGGGTACAATGAGCAGTTCTTC
d_gene: NA; j_gene: TRBJ2-7; abundance: NA; v_gene: TRBV6-6; len: 16; CDR3aa: CASSYFVEEGYYEQYF; CDR3nt: TGTGCCAGCAGTTACTTCGTCGAGGAGGGGTACTACGAGCAGTACTTC
d_gene: TRBD1; j_gene: TRBJ2-7; abundance: NA; v_gene: TRBV5-5; len: 17; CDR3aa: CASSRRRGQGYPNEQYF; CDR3nt: TGTGCCAGCAGCCGACGAAGGGGACAGGGGTATCCAAACGAGCAGTACTTC
d_gene: NA; j_gene: TRBJ2-3; abundance: NA; v_gene: TRBV9; len: 16; CDR3aa: CASSDLTTGSTDTQYF; CDR3nt: TGTGCCAGCAGCGATCTTACAACCGGGAGCACAGATACGCAGTATTTT
d_gene: TRBD1; j_gene: TRBJ1-5; abundance: once; v_gene: TRBV7-9; len: 13; CDR3aa: CATAGQAGQPQHF; CDR3nt: TGTGCCACCGCTGGACAGGCGGGGCAGCCCCAGCATTTT
d_gene: NA; j_gene: TRBJ1-2; abundance: NA; v_gene: TRBV19; len: 14; CDR3aa: CASSIGGGFYGYTF; CDR3nt: TGTGCCAGTAGTATAGGGGGCGGCTTCTATGGCTACACCTTC
d_gene: TRBD1; j_gene: TRBJ1-3; abundance: NA; v_gene: TRBV7-2; len: 14; CDR3aa: CASMTGTAGNTIYF; CDR3nt: TGTGCCAGTATGACAGGGACAGCCGGAAACACCATATATTTT
d_gene: NA; j_gene: TRBJ1-1; abundance: once; v_gene: TRBV14; len: 16; CDR3aa: CASSQERRGGGTEAFF; CDR3nt: TGTGCCAGCAGCCAAGAAAGGAGGGGGGGTGGCACTGAAGCTTTCTTT
d_gene: NA; j_gene: TRBJ1-3; abundance: NA; v_gene: TRBV6-5; len: 14; CDR3aa: CASSYGTPGNTIYF; CDR3nt: TGTGCCAGCAGTTATGGGACTCCTGGAAACACCATATATTTT
d_gene: NA; j_gene: TRBJ2-1; abundance: once; v_gene: TRBV10-2; len: 16; CDR3aa: CASSESDRSSYNEQFF; CDR3nt: TGCGCCAGCAGTGAGTCCGACAGGAGCTCCTACAATGAGCAGTTCTTC
d_gene: TRBD1; j_gene: TRBJ2-1; abundance: NA; v_gene: TRBV6-5; len: 15; CDR3aa: CASSPPGTAYNEQFF; CDR3nt: TGTGCCAGCAGTCCACCCGGGACAGCCTACAATGAGCAGTTCTTC
d_gene: NA; j_gene: TRBJ1-1; abundance: once; v_gene: TRBV3-1/TRBV3-2; len: 14; CDR3aa: CASSRLAGQGEAFF; CDR3nt: TGTGCCAGCAGCCGTTTAGCAGGGCAGGGTGAAGCTTTCTTT
d_gene: TRBD1; j_gene: TRBJ2-5; abundance: NA; v_gene: TRBV24-1; len: 15; CDR3aa: CATSDWTGGGETQYF; CDR3nt: TGTGCCACCAGTGATTGGACAGGGGGCGGGGAGACCCAGTACTTC
d_gene: NA; j_gene: TRBJ1-6; abundance: NA; v_gene: TRBV25-1; len: 15; CDR3aa: CASRASGGNNSPLHF; CDR3nt: TGTGCCAGCAGGGCGTCGGGGGGAAATAATTCACCCCTCCACTTT
d_gene: TRBD1; j_gene: TRBJ2-2; abundance: NA; v_gene: TRBV7-8; len: 15; CDR3aa: CASSWDRGNTGELFF; CDR3nt: TGTGCCAGCAGCTGGGACAGGGGTAACACCGGGGAGCTGTTTTTT
d_gene: NA; j_gene: TRBJ1-1; abundance: once; v_gene: TRBV12-3/TRBV12-4; len: 11; CDR3aa: CASSPGAEAFF; CDR3nt: TGTGCCAGCAGTCCCGGAGCCGAAGCTTTCTTT
d_gene: NA; j_gene: TRBJ2-3; abundance: NA; v_gene: TRBV14; len: 14; CDR3aa: CASSFVGATDTQYF; CDR3nt: TGTGCCAGCAGCTTCGTGGGGGCTACAGATACGCAGTATTTT
d_gene: NA; j_gene: TRBJ2-7; abundance: NA; v_gene: TRBV5-4; len: 12; CDR3aa: CASSFARREQYF; CDR3nt: TGTGCCAGCAGCTTTGCGAGGAGAGAGCAGTACTTC
d_gene: NA; j_gene: TRBJ1-5; abundance: NA; v_gene: TRBV11-2; len: 15; CDR3aa: CASSLGGGEGQPQHF; CDR3nt: TGTGCCAGCAGCTTAGGGGGAGGGGAAGGCCAGCCCCAGCATTTT
d_gene: NA; j_gene: TRBJ1-4; abundance: few; v_gene: TRBV9; len: 14; CDR3aa: CASSVKGAGEKLFF; CDR3nt: TGTGCCAGCAGCGTCAAAGGGGCGGGAGAAAAACTGTTTTTT
d_gene: NA; j_gene: TRBJ1-6; abundance: few; v_gene: TRBV30; len: 15; CDR3aa: CAWAASYYRVKPLHF; CDR3nt: TGTGCCTGGGCTGCATCCTACTATCGGGTAAAGCCCCTCCACTTT
d_gene: TRBD2; j_gene: TRBJ2-2; abundance: NA; v_gene: TRBV7-6; len: 16; CDR3aa: CASSLTAGGSTGELFF; CDR3nt: TGTGCCAGCAGCTTGACGGCGGGGGGGAGCACCGGGGAGCTGTTTTTT